This T cell receptor beta chain originates from a study of T cells in tuberculosis. The overall study: T cells were selected with CD1B tetramers loaded with glucose monomycolate. Whole-study findings and limits: Using the GMM-specific repertoire gave about 86% accuracy versus roughly 74% with motifs.

On average approximately 90,000 T cells per donor were immunosequenced. Assay: immunoSEQ multiplex PCR; the TCRdb copy retains only in-frame clones and omits some. In the table there are 30,000 to 35,000 clones, about 89% of which are singletons. Germline CDR1 GTSNPN, CDR2 SVGIG (reference sequence). The CDR3 is 12 amino acids. V lost 2 bases and J lost 4, with 8 bases in between. Note on this clone: Its cognate antigen is unknown. The same CDR3 can be traced to other DNA sequences in this sample.

The sequenced sample was PBMCs. This rearrangement joins TRBV30 to TRBJ2-5; no clear D. This receptor was obtained from a donor aged 10-29 years with latent tuberculosis or without tuberculosis infection. The CDR3 here is CAWSPGGETQYF. The CDR3 nucleotides are TGTGCCTGGAGTCCCGGCGGAGAGACCCAGTACTTC.